A selection of T cell receptor beta chains follows, all from one sample in a study of T cell responses to AZD1222 COVID-19 vaccine. Profiled with immunoSEQ multiplex PCR; TCRdb holds only in-frame clones, not every one. In the table there are around 15,000 clones, approximately 90% of which are singletons. Sequencing used peripheral blood, obtained 28 days after the second AZD1222 dose. Receptor source: an adult who received the AZD1222 COVID-19 vaccine. The CDR3 runs from the conserved cysteine through the conserved F or W. Fields, in order: J gene, clone size, V gene, D gene, CDR3 DNA, CDR3 protein. The D gene is left open where the match is weak. Only part of the rows carry a size: once, few, many, or a class if the clone is expanded.

TRBJ2-5,NA,TRBV15,TRBD1,TGTGCCACCAGCGGGTCGACAGGGGGTAGTTCAGGGACCCAGTACTTC,CATSGSTGGSSGTQYF
TRBJ2-7,NA,TRBV19,TRBD1,TGTGCCAGTAGTATACAGGGGACAGGGTACGAGCAGTACTTC,CASSIQGTGYEQYF
TRBJ1-4,NA,TRBV30,NA,TGTGCCTGCAAAGGGTTAGAGAATGAAAAACTGTTTTTT,CACKGLENEKLFF
TRBJ1-1,NA,TRBV27,TRBD1,TGTGCCAGCAGAGAACAGGGGGGCACTGAAGCTTTCTTT,CASREQGGTEAFF
TRBJ2-3,once,TRBV27,NA,TGTGCCAGCAGTCCCGGGGACTCCACAGATACGCAGTATTTT,CASSPGDSTDTQYF
TRBJ1-1,NA,TRBV28,NA,TGTGCCAGCAGTTTGAGTGACACTGAAGCTTTCTTT,CASSLSDTEAFF
TRBJ1-5,NA,TRBV19,NA,TGTGCCAGTAGTATATGGCAAAACAATCAGCCCCAGCATTTT,CASSIWQNNQPQHF
TRBJ1-1,NA,TRBV29-1,TRBD1,TGCAGCGCAGTACAGGGGGGAGGCACTGAAGCTTTCTTT,CSAVQGGGTEAFF
TRBJ1-6,NA,TRBV5-4,NA,TGTGCCAGCAGCCGTAGCGAGAATTCACCCCTCCACTTT,CASSRSENSPLHF
TRBJ1-6,NA,TRBV5-6,NA,TGTGCCAGCAGCTTGGGAAGGGACCAGTCACCCCTCCACTTT,CASSLGRDQSPLHF
TRBJ2-5,NA,TRBV29-1,NA,TGCAGCGTGGGAGAGACCCAGTACTTC,CSVGETQYF
TRBJ2-3,NA,TRBV27,NA,TGTGCCAGCAGTTTATTAGGGGATACGCAGTATTTT,CASSLLGDTQYF
TRBJ2-3,NA,TRBV5-5,NA,TGTGCCAGCAGCTTTGGGGGCGGAGATACGCAGTATTTT,CASSFGGGDTQYF
TRBJ2-3,NA,TRBV19,NA,TGTGCCAGTAGTTCCTGGACTGCGTCAGGCACAGATACGCAGTATTTT,CASSSWTASGTDTQYF
TRBJ2-5,NA,TRBV5-4,NA,TGTGCCAGCAGCTTGAGGGTCGACGAGACCCAGTACTTC,CASSLRVDETQYF
TRBJ2-2,NA,TRBV6-5,TRBD1,TGTGCCAGCAACCGGGTTGGACAGGGAACCGGGGAGCTGTTTTTT,CASNRVGQGTGELFF
TRBJ2-3,NA,TRBV18,NA,TGTGCCAGCTCACCCGGGCTAGGGACCACAGATACGCAGTATTTT,CASSPGLGTTDTQYF
TRBJ1-4,NA,TRBV19,NA,TGTGCCAGTAGTATAACCGCAACTAATGAAAAACTGTTTTTT,CASSITATNEKLFF
TRBJ1-1,NA,TRBV9,NA,TGTGCCAGCAGCGTAGGCGGAGTGAACACTGAAGCTTTCTTT,CASSVGGVNTEAFF
TRBJ1-4,NA,TRBV3-1/TRBV3-2,TRBD1,TGTGCCAGCAGCCTTAGGACAGGGGCAGATAATGAAAAACTGTTTTTT,CASSLRTGADNEKLFF
TRBJ2-2,once,TRBV28,NA,TGTGTCACAGGGACCACCGGGGAGCTGTTTTTT,CVTGTTGELFF
TRBJ2-3,NA,TRBV6-5,NA,TGTGCCAGCAGTTCCACTGGGGGTACGCAGTATTTT,CASSSTGGTQYF
TRBJ1-1,few,TRBV5-1,NA,TGCGCCAGCAGCCGACCGGGAGGCAACACTGAAGCTTTCTTT,CASSRPGGNTEAFF
TRBJ1-2,NA,TRBV6-5,TRBD1,TGTGCCAGCGAGGGTCAACAGGGGACGTCCTATGGCTACACCTTC,CASEGQQGTSYGYTF
TRBJ2-1,NA,TRBV11-1,TRBD1,TGTGCCAGCAGCTTAGACAGGGGCGATGAGCAGTTCTTC,CASSLDRGDEQFF
TRBJ1-5,NA,TRBV5-1,NA,TGCGCCAGCAGCTTGGACGGGTTCGATCAGCCCCAGCATTTT,CASSLDGFDQPQHF
TRBJ1-1,NA,TRBV3-1/TRBV3-2,NA,TGTGCCAGCAGCCCGGGACGGAGGGAGACGGCTGAAGCTTTCTTT,CASSPGRRETAEAFF
TRBJ1-1,NA,TRBV6-5,NA,TGTGCCAGCCACCAGAACACTGAAGCTTTCTTT,CASHQNTEAFF
TRBJ1-3,NA,TRBV4-1,NA,TGCGCCAGCAGCCTCGGGGGGGAGGGAGCTGGAAACACCATATATTTT,CASSLGGEGAGNTIYF
TRBJ1-2,NA,TRBV15,TRBD1,TGTGCCACCAGCAGAGATAGATACCAGGGACAGAATGGCTACACCTTC,CATSRDRYQGQNGYTF
TRBJ2-3,NA,TRBV15,NA,TGTGCCACCAGCAGGCAGGGCACAGATACGCAGTATTTT,CATSRQGTDTQYF
TRBJ2-1,NA,TRBV9,NA,TGTGCCAGCAGCCCCTCGCCTAGCGACTACAATGAGCAGTTCTTC,CASSPSPSDYNEQFF
TRBJ2-1,NA,TRBV7-7,TRBD2,TGTGCTAGCAGCTTATATTTGGGCGGGGGGGCCTACAATGAGCAGTTCTTC,CASSLYLGGGAYNEQFF
TRBJ2-2,NA,TRBV5-1,TRBD1,TGCGCCAGCAGCTCGGGACAGCGCACCGGGGAGCTGTTTTTT,CASSSGQRTGELFF
TRBJ1-2,few,TRBV5-4,NA,TGTGCCAGCGGACCACAGGGAGCCTATGGCTACACCTTC,CASGPQGAYGYTF
TRBJ2-1,once,TRBV28,TRBD2,TGTGCCAGCAGTTTCTCCCCGGCGGGAGTCCTCTACAATGAGCAGTTCTTC,CASSFSPAGVLYNEQFF
TRBJ1-2,NA,TRBV2,NA,TGTGCCAGCAGTACCCCCGTGCCCGGCATCTATGGCTACACCTTC,CASSTPVPGIYGYTF
TRBJ2-2,NA,TRBV9,NA,TGTGCCAGCAGCGTATTGGGGACAACGAACACCGGGGAGCTGTTTTTT,CASSVLGTTNTGELFF
TRBJ1-2,NA,TRBV19,TRBD1,TGTGCCAGTAGTACACGACAGGGAGATGGCTACACCTTC,CASSTRQGDGYTF
TRBJ1-2,NA,TRBV30,TRBD1,TGTGCCTGGACCCCGACAGGGACCTATGGCTACACCTTC,CAWTPTGTYGYTF
TRBJ1-2,few,TRBV7-3,NA,TGTGCCAGCAGCTTAAACGGAGTGGGGGCTAACTATGGCTACACCTTC,CASSLNGVGANYGYTF
TRBJ2-1,NA,TRBV30,NA,TGTGCCTGGGCTCAGGACAATGAGCAGTTCTTC,CAWAQDNEQFF
TRBJ1-3,NA,TRBV7-3,NA,TGTGCCAGCAGCCAAACTCTTCGGGACACCATATATTTT,CASSQTLRDTIYF
TRBJ2-1,NA,TRBV7-2,NA,TGTGCCAGCAGCTCCTGGGGGAAAAGCTCCTACAATGAGCAGTTCTTC,CASSSWGKSSYNEQFF
TRBJ2-7,NA,TRBV28,TRBD2,TGTGCCAGCAGTTTAGGGACTAGCGGGAGAAACGAGCAGTACTTC,CASSLGTSGRNEQYF
TRBJ1-1,NA,TRBV9,NA,TGTGCCAGCAGCGTAGGATCCGGGAACACTGAAGCTTTCTTT,CASSVGSGNTEAFF
TRBJ2-1,NA,TRBV5-1,NA,TGCGCCAGCAGCTTGGTGGGGGCAGGGCGAAATGAGCAGTTCTTC,CASSLVGAGRNEQFF
TRBJ1-2,NA,TRBV28,NA,TGTGCCAGCAGTTTATTGGGAGGGGGGAGAGGCTACACCTTC,CASSLLGGGRGYTF
TRBJ2-3,NA,TRBV18,TRBD2,TGTGCCAGCTCGCGGACTAGCGCAACTAGCACAGATACGCAGTATTTT,CASSRTSATSTDTQYF
TRBJ1-2,few,TRBV19,TRBD1,TGTGCCAGTAGTATCAGAGGGGGACAGGGCAGGGGCTACACCTTC,CASSIRGGQGRGYTF
TRBJ2-2,NA,TRBV29-1,TRBD2,TGCAGCGTTGAAGATCGGACTAGCGGGGGGTATGGGGAGCTGTTTTTT,CSVEDRTSGGYGELFF
TRBJ2-3,NA,TRBV25-1,NA,TGTGCCAGCAGTGACACAGATACGCAGTATTTT,CASSDTDTQYF
TRBJ2-7,NA,TRBV14,NA,TGTGCCAGCAGCCAAGCTGTGACTAGCTCCTACGAGCAGTACTTC,CASSQAVTSSYEQYF
TRBJ1-6,once,TRBV7-2,NA,TGTGCCAGCAGTTCAGGGGTCTCCTATAATTCACCCCTCCACTTT,CASSSGVSYNSPLHF
TRBJ2-1,NA,TRBV15,TRBD2,TGTGCCACCAGCAGGCGGGGGGGAAGAAATGAGCAGTTCTTC,CATSRRGGRNEQFF
TRBJ2-1,NA,TRBV5-1,NA,TGCGCCAGCAGCTTGACGGCGGGGCCCAAAGGTAATGAGCAGTTCTTC,CASSLTAGPKGNEQFF
TRBJ1-6,NA,TRBV6-5,NA,TGTGCCAGCAGCCCAGCCAGGAACGATTCACCCCTCCACTTT,CASSPARNDSPLHF